The present T cell receptor beta chain was sequenced within a study of early T cells in non-severe SARS-CoV-2 infection. About the research overall: Investigators sequenced bulk RNA drawn from unsorted whole blood, and chains remained unpaired. Notes on the study in general: The VDJdb matching leaned toward anti-spike CD8 responses and overlooked private and CD4 specificities.

In this sample, this clonotype turned up a few times. Its antigen is undetermined. J gave up 4 bases and V 6 bases, and 6 bases lay outside the gene matches. Germline values: CDR1 MGHDK, CDR2 SYGVNS. This CDR3 has 14 residues. Individual cDNA molecules carried attached unique molecular identifiers. TCRdb recomputed calls from the 5' RACE reads with MiXCR, one row per CDR3 protein. The table has some 77,000 distinct CDR3 sequences, over 8.5% seen once. Sequencing input: whole blood. The chain links TRBV25-1 to TRBJ1-2; 9 nucleotides match TRBD1. The clonotype originates from an adult who was a healthcare worker with PCR-confirmed SARS-CoV-2 infection or an uninfected control (not recorded which). CDR3 nucleotides: TGTGCCAGCAGGGGACAGGGTACCCTCTATGGCTACACCTTC. This codes for CASRGQGTLYGYTF.